The 22 T cell receptor beta chains below were found in one sample sequenced in a study of T cell responses to AZD1222 COVID-19 vaccine (dated by TCRdb to the early 2020s). In light of the paper, this sample's time point label describes: about 28 days (+/-7) after the second vaccine dose. Library creation used the immunoSEQ multiplex PCR assay. Sourced from immuneACCESS, this table was stored by TCRdb with only in-frame sequences that have V and J called. A share of the clones is absent; for the studies checked, an unresolved V gene accounts for under half, and the remainder has no known explanation. The sample table lists some 50,000 clones, around nine tenths of them with a count of one. The ten largest clonotypes hold approximately 5.3% of the sample. The sequencing used peripheral blood, collected 28 days after the second AZD1222 dose. The source is an adult who received the AZD1222 COVID-19 vaccine.

This sequence joins TRBV27 and TRBJ2-3, with TRBD2 matching over 12 bases. The germline V gene encodes CDR1 MNHEY and CDR2 SMNVEV (reference sequence). V was clipped by 0 bases and J by 2 bases; unmatched bases: 3. This CDR3 has 17 amino acids. CDR3 in amino acids: CASSLSSSGRATDTQYF. The CDR3 DNA is TGTGCCAGCAGTTTATCGTCTAGCGGGAGGGCCACAGATACGCAGTATTTT.

The chain uses TRBV7-8 and TRBJ2-3, with a weak D call TRBD2 (5 bases). Germline assignment: CDR1 SGHVS and CDR2 FQNEAQ. The CDR3 spans 14 residues. V gave up 1 base and J gave up 4 bases, with 9 bases separating them. The CDR3 sequence: CASSLDAGSDTQYF. CDR3 bases: TGTGCCAGCAGCTTAGATGCGGGTTCAGATACGCAGTATTTT.

The CDR3 reads CAISESFGGGRANNEQFF. The CDR3 nucleotides read TGTGCCATCAGTGAGTCCTTCGGGGGAGGGAGGGCCAACAATGAGCAGTTCTTC. The chain is built from TRBV10-3 and TRBJ2-1; the match to TRBD2 covers 7 bases. V dropped 0 bases and J dropped 5; count of bases not matched to a gene: 13. From germline, CDR1 is ENHRY and CDR2 SYGVKD. This CDR3 has 18 amino acids.

V is TRBV5-1 and J is TRBJ2-5, with 8 bases lining up with TRBD2. Germline trimming cut 4 bases from V and 3 bases from J; bases unmatched to any gene: 14. The V gene's germline CDR1 is SGHRS and CDR2 YFSETQ. This CDR3 contains 17 residues. The CDR3 DNA sequence: TGCGCCAGCAGCAAGGGGGGGAGCGGGAGAAAGGAAGAGACCCAGTACTTC. As protein: CASSKGGSGRKEETQYF.

V and J are TRBV24-1 and TRBJ2-1; 7 nucleotides line up with TRBD1. Looked up from germline, CDR1 is KGHDR and CDR2 is SFDVKD. Trimming removed 3 bases from V and 2 bases from J; junction bases left unmatched: 6. The CDR3 runs to 16 residues. The CDR3 is CATSDETGTAYNEQFF. The CDR3 bases are TGTGCCACCAGTGATGAAACCGGGACAGCCTACAATGAGCAGTTCTTC.

The chain recombines TRBV12-5 with TRBJ1-3; no clear D gene. Germline V gene lookup returns CDR1 LGHNT and CDR2 FRNRAP. CDR3 length: 16 residues. V was trimmed by 2 bases and J by 0 bases, leaving 11 bases between them. The chain's CDR3 is CASGLFPVDSGNTIYF. CDR3 DNA: TGTGCTAGTGGTTTGTTCCCGGTTGACTCTGGAAACACCATATATTTT.

This clone was detected only a few times. The V call is TRBV29-1, the J call TRBJ1-1; no definite D call. Germline assignment: CDR1 SQVTM and CDR2 ANQGSEA. This CDR3 spans 12 amino acids. Trimming removed 3 bases from V and 7 bases from J, with 12 bases in between. The CDR3: CSVDSGYSEAFF. The CDR3 coding sequence is TGCAGCGTTGATTCTGGGTACAGTGAAGCTTTCTTT.

The gene calls are TRBV19 and TRBJ2-2, with no clear D. Trimming removed 0 bases at V and 8 bases at J, with 7 bases between. Germline V gene sequence: CDR1 LNHDA, CDR2 SQIVND (reference sequence). CDR3 length: 13 residues. The CDR3 is CASSIEGTGELFF. The CDR3 region has the DNA TGTGCCAGTAGTATAGAGGGAACTGGGGAGCTGTTTTTT.

V gene TRBV19 combines with J gene TRBJ1-1; 12 bases fit TRBD1. Looked up from germline, CDR1 is LNHDA and CDR2 is SQIVND (reference sequence). The CDR3 contains 15 residues. J gave up 5 bases and V 5 bases, and 6 bases lay outside the gene matches. The CDR3 region has the DNA TGTGCCAGTAGTGCGGGGACAGGGGGCAAAACTGAAGCTTTCTTT. Amino acid sequence: CASSAGTGGKTEAFF.

The gene calls are TRBV28 and TRBJ1-5; D unresolved. The ends were cut back, 6 bases at V and 5 bases at J, with 8 bases in the middle. CDR3 length: 12 amino acids. Germline CDR1 MDHEN, CDR2 SYDVKM. The CDR3 DNA reads TGTGCCAGCAGCCCCTCATATCAGCCCCAGCATTTT. Protein: CASSPSYQPQHF.

This clone was detected once. This chain joins TRBV4-3 and TRBJ1-6, with 7 bases fitting TRBD1. The CDR3 extends over 16 amino acids. In germline, CDR1 is LGHNA, CDR2 YSLEER. J was trimmed by 9 bases and V by 4 bases; bases with no gene match: 12. The CDR3 spells CASSPQRSGGGSPLHF. CDR3 DNA: TGCGCCAGCAGCCCCCAACGGTCAGGGGGTGGTTCACCCCTCCACTTT.

The chain uses TRBV11-3 and TRBJ2-7; 11 positions agree with TRBD2. With 1 base clipped from V and 3 bases from J, the junction kept 8 bases outside the gene matches. CDR1 and CDR2 (germline): SGHNT, YENEEA. The CDR3 totals 17 residues. The CDR3 DNA follows: TGTGCCAGCAGCTTAGCGGGGGCCGGGACTAGCGGCTACGAGCAGTACTTC. The encoded protein is CASSLAGAGTSGYEQYF.

This clone was observed a single time. V is TRBV6-5 and J is TRBJ2-5, with 11 bases matching TRBD1. Trimming took 4 bases from V and 5 from J; bases not matched to a gene: 6. Germline lookup yields CDR1 MNHEY and CDR2 SVGAGI. The CDR3 consists of 15 residues. The CDR3 region is CASSLTGTGGETQYF. CDR3 DNA: TGTGCCAGCAGTTTAACCGGGACAGGGGGGGAGACCCAGTACTTC.

The gene calls are TRBV29-1 and TRBJ2-7, with D possibly being TRBD1 (5 bases). The CDR3 runs to 12 residues. Germline V lookup: CDR1 SQVTM, CDR2 ANQGSEA. The ends were cut back, 2 bases at V and 5 bases at J, with 10 bases in the middle. The CDR3 region is CSVERGGDEQYF. CDR3 in DNA: TGCAGCGTTGAAAGGGGCGGCGACGAGCAGTACTTC.

The chain recombines TRBV3-1 (or the pseudogene TRBV3-2) with TRBJ2-7; possibly TRBD1 for D (6 bases). The V end lost 4 bases, the J end lost 6 bases, and 16 bases lay between the germline ends. Looked up from germline, CDR1 is LGHDT and CDR2 is YNNKEL (reference sequence). The CDR3 extends over 14 amino acids. This chain's CDR3 is CASSRVSTGSEQYF. The CDR3, as DNA: TGTGCCAGCAGCCGGGTTTCAACAGGGTCCGAGCAGTACTTC.

The CDR3 loop is CATTMDGDGSEQYF. The CDR3 coding sequence is TGTGCCACTACGATGGACGGGGATGGTAGCGAGCAGTACTTC. The rearrangement uses TRBV6-6 and TRBJ2-7, with D possibly TRBD2 on 5 matching bases. In germline, CDR1 is MNHNY, CDR2 SVGAGI (reference sequence). Trimming cost V 10 bases and J 6 bases, with 22 bases left between them. This CDR3 spans 14 amino acids.

V usage is TRBV11-2 and J usage is TRBJ2-7; no clear D gene. Per the germline V gene, CDR1 is SGHAT and CDR2 is FQNNGV. Trimming took 6 bases from V and 2 from J, leaving 17 bases between them. The CDR3 has 15 amino acids. This CDR3 reads CASSYRRLETYEQYF. CDR3 sequence (DNA): TGTGCCAGCAGTTACCGACGACTGGAGACCTACGAGCAGTACTTC.

In its sample, this clone was seen once. The chain has TRBV4-1 and TRBJ2-6, with D unresolved. Germline loops: CDR1 MGHRA, CDR2 YSYEKL. The germline V and J ends were trimmed by 1 base and 0 bases, with 13 bases remaining between them. This CDR3 comprises 18 residues. This chain's CDR3 is CASSQVISRYSGANVLTF. CDR3 DNA: TGCGCCAGCAGCCAAGTTATCAGCCGTTACTCTGGGGCCAACGTCCTGACTTTC.

The rearrangement joins TRBV5-4 to TRBJ1-5; TRBD1 agrees at 8 bases. V shed 4 bases and J 2 bases; nucleotides not matched to a gene: 8. This CDR3 spans 16 amino acids. CDR1 is SGHNT and CDR2 is YYREEE in the germline V gene (reference sequence). The CDR3, as DNA: TGTGCCAGCAGCCTGGACGGGACAGGAGGCAATCAGCCCCAGCATTTT. It yields the protein CASSLDGTGGNQPQHF.

This rearrangement joins TRBV9 to TRBJ2-5, with D possibly being TRBD1 (5 bases). The CDR3 is 16 residues long. Germline-derived CDR1 and CDR2 are SGDLS and YYNGEE. The germline V and J ends were trimmed by 3 bases and 0 bases, with 15 bases remaining between them. The CDR3 DNA reads as TGTGCCAGCAGCGCCCTAGACGACAGCTACCAAGAGACCCAGTACTTC. It is translated as CASSALDDSYQETQYF. The full variable domain, its missing parts supplied by reference TRBV9 and TRBJ2-5, is DSGVTQTPKHLITATGQRVTLRCSPRSGDLSVYWYQQSLDQGLQFLIQYYNGEERAKGNILERFSAQQFPDLHSELNLSSLELGDSALYFCASSALDDSYQETQYFGPGTRLLVL.

The CDR3 here is CATSDKMGNGYTF. The CDR3 bases are TGTGCCACCAGTGATAAGATGGGGAACGGCTACACCTTC. The genes are TRBV24-1 and TRBJ1-2, with unresolved D. The CDR3 is 13 residues long. In germline, CDR1 is KGHDR, CDR2 SFDVKD. V was cut by 3 bases and J by 8 bases, with 12 bases left in between.

The rearrangement links TRBV11-1 to TRBJ1-2; TRBD1 matches 10 bases. Germline V CDR1 and CDR2: SGHAT, FQDESV (reference sequence). The CDR3 extends over 15 amino acids. V trimming: 0 bases; J trimming: 8 bases; junction bases outside the gene matches: 6. Written as DNA, the CDR3 is TGTGCCAGCAGCTTAGCGGGGGACAGGGGAGACGGCTACACCTTC. This translates into CASSLAGDRGDGYTF.